Shown below are 11 T cell receptor beta chains from a single sample sequenced in a study of neurological immune-mediated disorders. MiXCR, applied by TCRdb to the 5' RACE reads, yields one record per CDR3 protein. The sample carries around 15,000 distinct CDR3 sequences, roughly 9% recorded once. The specimen was CD8+ T cells from blood. The source of these receptors is a man aged 50 or older in good health.

This clonotype showed up many times. The J gene is TRBJ1-4, the V gene TRBV29-1, with D unclear. The CDR3 has 12 residues. Germline loops: CDR1 SQVTM, CDR2 ANQGSEA. The V and J ends lost 3 bases and 12 bases respectively, with 14 bases between them. The CDR3 is CSVDGNPGELFF. Written as DNA, the CDR3 is TGCAGCGTTGACGGAAACCCCGGTGAACTGTTTTTT.

This clonotype occurred many times. The chain joins TRBV7-8 to TRBJ2-1; 10 nucleotides align to TRBD1. Losses at the gene ends were 10 bases for V and 7 bases for J; bases not matched to a gene: 7. The CDR3 runs 13 residues. Looked up from germline, CDR1 is SGHVS and CDR2 is FQNEAQ. Here the CDR3 DNA reads TGTGCCAACACCCCGGGACAGGGGAATGAGCAGTTCTTC. It encodes CANTPGQGNEQFF.

This clonotype was detected ten times or more. This rearrangement joins TRBV3-1 to TRBJ2-7, with D hard to call. The length of the CDR3 is 14 residues. Germline CDR1 LGHDT, CDR2 YNNKEL (reference sequence). V lost 0 bases to trimming and J lost 1 base, with 7 bases between them. CDR3 DNA: TGTGCCAGCAGCCAAGAGGTAGGGTCCTACGAGCAGTACTTC. Its protein is CASSQEVGSYEQYF.

There are many counts of this clonotype. The chain's CDR3 is CASSSHSPYNEQFF. CDR3 DNA sequence: TGTGCCAGCAGCTCCCACTCCCCTTACAATGAGCAGTTCTTC. The rearrangement joins TRBV11-2 to TRBJ2-1; D unresolved. Germline V gene sequence: CDR1 SGHAT, CDR2 FQNNGV. V dropped 4 bases and J dropped 4 bases, with 11 bases sitting between them. The CDR3 runs to 14 residues.

The sample holds many counts of this clonotype. The chain couples TRBV6-5 to TRBJ2-3, with D possibly being TRBD1 (6 bases). Per the germline V gene, CDR1 is MNHEY and CDR2 is SVGAGI. This CDR3 contains 14 residues. The ends were cut back, 6 bases at V and 5 bases at J, with 15 bases in the middle. CDR3 protein: CASRYRSGVDTQYF. The CDR3 nucleotides read TGTGCCAGCAGATACCGTTCAGGGGTAGATACGCAGTATTTT.

In its sample, this clonotype is medium-sized (0.01 to 0.1%). V usage is TRBV6-2 or TRBV6-3 and J usage is TRBJ2-5, with D tentatively TRBD1 (5 bases). The CDR3 has 12 amino acids. Germline CDR1 reads MNHEY; CDR2 reads SVGEGT. Trimming removed 6 bases from V and 0 bases from J, with 5 bases in between. The CDR3 is CASRDNQETQYF. The CDR3 DNA sequence: TGTGCCAGCAGGGACAACCAAGAGACCCAGTACTTC.

In this sample, this clonotype turned up many times. The chain carries TRBV9 and TRBJ1-3, with D possibly matching TRBD1 (6 bases). From germline, CDR1 is SGDLS and CDR2 YYNGEE. The V end was cut by 3 bases, the J end by 2 bases, with 9 bases between. The CDR3 has 14 residues. CDR3 region: CASSAGVTGNTIYF. In nucleotides, the CDR3 is TGTGCCAGCAGCGCAGGGGTTACTGGAAACACCATATATTTT.

The sample holds many counts of this clonotype. The chain has TRBV28 and TRBJ2-6; either TRBD1 or TRBD2 may fit D (5 bases each). Trimming pared 5 bases from V and 0 bases from J, leaving 23 bases between. This CDR3 spans 20 amino acids. The germline V gene encodes CDR1 MDHEN and CDR2 SYDVKM. CDR3 sequence reads: CASSSFMGRSPRSGANVLTF. CDR3 nucleotide sequence: TGTGCCAGCAGTAGTTTTATGGGACGGAGTCCCCGCTCTGGGGCCAACGTCCTGACTTTC.

This clonotype occurred many times. The chain employs TRBV28 and TRBJ2-7, with D possibly TRBD2 on 6 matching bases. The CDR3 has 15 residues. The germline CDR1 and CDR2 sequences are MDHEN and SYDVKM. V dropped 4 bases and J dropped 4 bases, with 17 bases sitting between them. CDR3 in amino acids: CASSSGTLRTYEQYF. For the CDR3, the DNA is TGTGCCAGCAGTTCCGGGACTCTACGGACTTACGAGCAGTACTTC.

This clonotype has a handful of counts. The chain couples TRBV5-4 to TRBJ2-7, with 9 positions matching TRBD2. J gave up 5 bases and V 7 bases, and 13 bases lay outside the gene matches. The CDR3 is made up of 15 amino acids. Germline lookup yields CDR1 SGHNT and CDR2 YYREEE (reference sequence). The CDR3 nucleotides are TGTGCCAGCTCGCTTAGCGGGAGTCCCCCCGACGAGCAGTACTTC. The encoded protein is CASSLSGSPPDEQYF.

This clonotype was counted at least ten times. The rearrangement uses TRBV25-1 and TRBJ1-5; 12 nucleotides agree with TRBD1. The CDR3 runs to 16 residues. Germline V gene lookup returns CDR1 MGHDK and CDR2 SYGVNS. Germline trimming cut 1 base from V and 8 bases from J; bases unmatched to any gene: 6. The DNA of the CDR3 is TGTGCCAGCAGTGAATTGGGACAGGGGGCTCAAGAGCCCCAGCATTTT. Amino acids: CASSELGQGAQEPQHF.